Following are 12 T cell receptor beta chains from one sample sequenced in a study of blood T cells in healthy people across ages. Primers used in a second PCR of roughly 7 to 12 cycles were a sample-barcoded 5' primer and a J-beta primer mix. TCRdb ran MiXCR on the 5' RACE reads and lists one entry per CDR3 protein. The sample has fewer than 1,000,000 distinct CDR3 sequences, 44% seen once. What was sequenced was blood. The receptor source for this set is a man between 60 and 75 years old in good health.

The CDR3 sequence: CASSTTSGGYYEQYF. Here the CDR3 DNA reads TGTGCCAGCAGCACGACTAGCGGGGGATACTACGAGCAGTACTTC. This chain links TRBV7-9 with TRBJ2-5; TRBD2 matches at 12 bases. TRBJ2-7 explains the end of the DNA better; the J call may be wrong. This CDR3 has 15 residues. Germline V CDR1 and CDR2: SEHNR, FQNEAQ (reference sequence).

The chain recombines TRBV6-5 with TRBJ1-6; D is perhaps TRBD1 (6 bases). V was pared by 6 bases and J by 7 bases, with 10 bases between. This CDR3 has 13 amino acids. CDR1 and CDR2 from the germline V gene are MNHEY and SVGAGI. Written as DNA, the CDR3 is TGTGCCAGCAGCCCAGGGGCAAATTCACCCCTCCACTTT. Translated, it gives CASSPGANSPLHF.

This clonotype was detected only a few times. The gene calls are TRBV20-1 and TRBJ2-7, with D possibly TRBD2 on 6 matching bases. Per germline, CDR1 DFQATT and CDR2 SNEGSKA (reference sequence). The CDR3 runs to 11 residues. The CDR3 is CSGYGGYEQYF. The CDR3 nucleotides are TGCAGCGGATACGGGGGATACGAGCAGTACTTC.

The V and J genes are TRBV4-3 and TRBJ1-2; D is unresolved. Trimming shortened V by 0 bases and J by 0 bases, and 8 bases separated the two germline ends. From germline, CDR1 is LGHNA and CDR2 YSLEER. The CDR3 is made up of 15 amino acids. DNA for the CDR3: TGCGCCAGCAGCCAAGAGGAGGCAACTAACTATGGCTACACCTTC. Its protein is CASSQEEATNYGYTF.

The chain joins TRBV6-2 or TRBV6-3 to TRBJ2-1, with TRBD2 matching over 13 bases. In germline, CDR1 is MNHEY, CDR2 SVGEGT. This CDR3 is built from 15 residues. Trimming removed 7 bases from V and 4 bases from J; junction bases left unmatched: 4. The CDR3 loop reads CASTKGLAGYNEQFF. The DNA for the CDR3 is TGTGCCAGCACCAAGGGACTAGCGGGGTACAATGAGCAGTTCTTC.

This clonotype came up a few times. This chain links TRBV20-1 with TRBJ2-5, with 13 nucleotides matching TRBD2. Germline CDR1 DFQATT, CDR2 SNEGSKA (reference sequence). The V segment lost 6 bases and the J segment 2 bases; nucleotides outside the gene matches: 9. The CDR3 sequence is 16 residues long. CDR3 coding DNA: TGCAGTGCCAAACCGGGACTAGCGGGGAGTCAAGAGACCCAGTACTTC. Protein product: CSAKPGLAGSQETQYF.

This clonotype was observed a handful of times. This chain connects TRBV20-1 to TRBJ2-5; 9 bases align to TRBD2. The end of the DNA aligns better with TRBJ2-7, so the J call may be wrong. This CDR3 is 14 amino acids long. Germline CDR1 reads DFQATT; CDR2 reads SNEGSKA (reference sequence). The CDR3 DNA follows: TGCAGTGCCCGGGGTCTAGCGGGGCACTACGAGCAGTACTTC. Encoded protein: CSARGLAGHYEQYF.

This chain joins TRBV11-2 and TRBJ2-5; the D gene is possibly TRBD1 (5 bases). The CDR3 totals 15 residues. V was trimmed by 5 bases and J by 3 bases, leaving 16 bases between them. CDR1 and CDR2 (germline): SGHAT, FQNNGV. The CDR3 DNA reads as TGTGCCAGCAGCCTCCGAGCGACAGCCAAAGAGACCCAGTACTTC. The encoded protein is CASSLRATAKETQYF.

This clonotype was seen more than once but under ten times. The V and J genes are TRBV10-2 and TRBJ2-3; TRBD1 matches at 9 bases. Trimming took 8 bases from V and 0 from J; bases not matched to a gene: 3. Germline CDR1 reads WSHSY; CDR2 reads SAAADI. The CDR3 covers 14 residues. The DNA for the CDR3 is TGCGCCAGCTCCGGACAGGGGAGCACAGATACGCAGTATTTT. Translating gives CASSGQGSTDTQYF.

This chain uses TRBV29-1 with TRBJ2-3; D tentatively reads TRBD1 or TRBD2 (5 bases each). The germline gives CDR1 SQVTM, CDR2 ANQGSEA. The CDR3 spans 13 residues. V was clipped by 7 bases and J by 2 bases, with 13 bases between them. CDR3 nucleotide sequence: TGCAGCGCCCAGACGGGGCCCACAGATACGCAGTATTTT. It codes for CSAQTGPTDTQYF.

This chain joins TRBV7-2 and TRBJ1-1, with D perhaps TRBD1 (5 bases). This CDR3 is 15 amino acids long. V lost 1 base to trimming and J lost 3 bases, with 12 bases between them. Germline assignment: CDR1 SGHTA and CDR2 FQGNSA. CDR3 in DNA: TGTGCCAGCAGCTTAGATCGGGGGGTGGACACTGAAGCTTTCTTT. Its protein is CASSLDRGVDTEAFF.

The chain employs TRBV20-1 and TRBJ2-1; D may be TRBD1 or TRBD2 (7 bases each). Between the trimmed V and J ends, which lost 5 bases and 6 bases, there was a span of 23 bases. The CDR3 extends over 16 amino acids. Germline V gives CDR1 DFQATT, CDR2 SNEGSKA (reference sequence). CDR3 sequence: CSAERLSQGGPNEQFF. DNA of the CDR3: TGCAGTGCTGAAAGATTATCGCAGGGGGGGCCCAATGAGCAGTTCTTC.